These 22 T cell receptor beta chains were all obtained from the same sample, sequenced in a study of T cells in Graves' hyperthyroidism and ophthalmopathy (dated by TCRdb to between 2019 and 2020). The method behind the library was multiplex PCR. The run used an Illumina HiSeq 2000. Amplification of TCR beta CDR3 regions was carried out from RNA transcripts. A first-round RT-PCR of the TCR CDR3 used the HTBI primer set with the Qiagen OneStep RT-PCR kit. The public reads were reanalyzed by TCRdb: fastp trimming at Q25, MiXCR alignment, in-frame beta chains only. Duplicate CDR3 protein sequences are folded into a single record with the most common DNA and genes. The sample records roughly 500,000 distinct CDR3 sequences, roughly 24% of which are singletons. Around 11% of the sample lies in the top ten. The source material was blood. The source of these receptors is a woman aged 25 to 45 with Graves' ophthalmopathy.

In nucleotides, the CDR3 is TGTGCCAGCAGTTACATCCGGACAGGGGGAGGTTATGGCTACACCTTC. Protein: CASSYIRTGGGYGYTF. The gene calls are TRBV6-5 and TRBJ1-2; TRBD1 aligns across 10 bases. Germline lookup yields CDR1 MNHEY and CDR2 SVGAGI. This CDR3 region has 16 residues. V was clipped by 2 bases and J by 5 bases; unmatched bases: 8.

This clonotype was detected ten times or more. This rearrangement joins TRBV29-1 to TRBJ1-1, with D unclear. The CDR3 totals 11 residues. Trimming shortened V by 4 bases and J by 11 bases, and 14 bases separated the two germline ends. Germline V lookup: CDR1 SQVTM, CDR2 ANQGSEA. The chain's CDR3 is CSVVLSARAFF. In nucleotides, the CDR3 is TGCAGCGTTGTTTTGTCGGCCCGGGCTTTCTTT.

This clonotype was seen ten or more times. This chain connects TRBV12-3 or TRBV12-4 to TRBJ2-5; 8 bases are a match to TRBD2. The CDR3 loop spans 17 amino acids. V trimming: 0 bases; J trimming: 0 bases; junction bases outside the gene matches: 6. In DNA form, the CDR3 reads TGTGCCAGCAGTTTAGCGCGGCCTAGCGGGTACCAAGAGACCCAGTACTTC. This translates into CASSLARPSGYQETQYF.

The genes are TRBV6-1 and TRBJ2-5; 7 bases are a match to TRBD2. Germline assignment: CDR1 MNHNS and CDR2 SASEGT. The CDR3 spans 14 residues. The trim removed 3 bases at V and 5 bases at J, leaving 6 bases unmatched. The CDR3 coding sequence is TGTGCCAGCAGTGATAGGAGGGAGGGGGAGACCCAGTACTTC. Amino acid sequence: CASSDRREGETQYF.

This clonotype was found many times. CDR3 bases: TGTGCCAGCAGCTCCGACGGACAGACCTCCTACGAGCAGTACTTC. This translates into CASSSDGQTSYEQYF. The chain recombines TRBV7-2 with TRBJ2-7; weak D call: TRBD1 (6 bases). CDR3 length: 15 residues. Deletions cut 4 bases from V and 0 bases from J, with 13 bases between. Germline-derived CDR1 and CDR2 are SGHTA and FQGNSA.

The CDR3 reads CASSERGQGLSYEQYF. CDR3 nucleotides: TGCGCCAGCAGTGAGCGGGGACAGGGCCTGTCCTACGAGCAGTACTTC. This chain uses TRBV10-1 with TRBJ2-7, with TRBD1 identical over 9 bases. The CDR3 sequence is 16 residues long. CDR1 is WNHNN, CDR2 SYGVQD, per germline (reference sequence). With V trimmed by 2 bases and J by 1 base, 6 bases remained unmatched.

This clonotype was observed many times. The chain is built from TRBV6-5 and TRBJ2-2; D gene ambiguous. Germline CDR1 is MNHEY and CDR2 is SVGAGI. V was pared by 5 bases and J by 6 bases, with 4 bases between. The CDR3 is 11 residues long. In DNA form, the CDR3 reads TGTGCCAGCAGTCGGCCCGGGGAGCTGTTTTTT. Residues: CASSRPGELFF.

This rearrangement joins TRBV20-1 to TRBJ1-3; D not resolved. V lost 6 bases to trimming and J lost 0 bases, with 12 bases between them. CDR1 is DFQATT and CDR2 is SNEGSKA in the germline V gene (reference sequence). The CDR3 has 14 residues. As DNA, the CDR3 is TGCAGTGCCAGACGCACAAGCTCTGGAAACACCATATATTTT. This translates into CSARRTSSGNTIYF.

This clonotype was observed many times. The V gene is TRBV5-1, the J gene TRBJ2-5; D not resolved. CDR1 and CDR2 (germline): SGHRS, YFSETQ. This CDR3 has 14 residues. Trimming cost V 0 bases and J 1 base, with 7 bases left between them. The CDR3 spells CASSLGSAQETQYF. The CDR3 DNA reads TGCGCCAGCAGCTTGGGGTCGGCCCAAGAGACCCAGTACTTC.

This clonotype came up many times. The rearrangement links TRBV4-3 to TRBJ1-4; 9 positions match TRBD1. CDR3 size: 14 residues. Unmatched junction bases numbered 2, after V lost 1 base and J lost 8 bases. Germline V lookup: CDR1 LGHNA, CDR2 YSLEER. In nucleotides, the CDR3 is TGCGCCAGCAGCCAAGGACAGGGGGGCGAAAAACTGTTTTTT. Encoded protein: CASSQGQGGEKLFF.

The chain employs TRBV28 and TRBJ2-6; either TRBD1 or TRBD2 may fit D (5 bases each). CDR3 size: 15 residues. Germline assignment: CDR1 MDHEN and CDR2 SYDVKM. The V end lost 6 bases, the J end lost 4 bases, and 13 bases lay between the germline ends. The CDR3 is CASSQSRDGANVLTF. CDR3 bases: TGTGCCAGCAGCCAAAGCAGGGACGGGGCCAACGTCCTGACTTTC. Together with reference TRBV28 and TRBJ2-6, the CDR3 gives the full variable domain: DVKVTQSSRYLVKRTGEKVFLECVQDMDHENMFWYRQDPGLGLRLIYFSYDVKMKEKGDIPEGYSVSREKKERFSLILESASTNQTSMYLCASSQSRDGANVLTFGAGSRLTVL.

This clonotype was seen many times. The chain couples TRBV12-3 or TRBV12-4 to TRBJ1-2; 8 positions match TRBD1. The CDR3 spans 14 residues. With V trimmed by 6 bases and J by 4 bases, 7 bases remained unmatched. This chain's CDR3 is CASSPGGAGYGYTF. CDR3 nucleotide sequence: TGTGCCAGCAGCCCAGGGGGCGCCGGCTATGGCTACACCTTC.

This clonotype showed up many times. CDR3 in amino acids: CASSGQYYGYTF. The CDR3 DNA reads TGTGCCAGCAGTGGACAGTACTATGGCTACACCTTC. The chain employs TRBV6-1 and TRBJ1-2, with D perhaps TRBD1 (5 bases). This CDR3 is built from 12 residues. Germline CDR1 is MNHNS and CDR2 is SASEGT. Trimming shortened V by 4 bases and J by 3 bases, and 6 bases separated the two germline ends.

This clonotype came up many times. The chain combines TRBV7-9 with TRBJ1-2; possibly TRBD1 for D (5 bases). The CDR3 extends over 14 amino acids. The V and J ends lost 3 bases and 4 bases respectively, with 12 bases between them. Germline CDR1 is SEHNR and CDR2 is FQNEAQ (reference sequence). The CDR3 DNA reads TGTGCCAGCAGCTTCTCCGACAGCTTCTATGGCTACACCTTC. Translating gives CASSFSDSFYGYTF.

This clonotype has just a few counts. This chain joins TRBV11-1 and TRBJ1-1, with 7 bases fitting TRBD1. The germline V gene has CDR1 SGHAT and CDR2 FQDESV (reference sequence). This CDR3 region has 14 residues. V lost 4 bases and J lost 1; bases outside the gene matches: 3. The DNA of the CDR3 is TGTGCCAGCAGCTCGGACAGGCAGAACACTGAAGCTTTCTTT. The encoded protein is CASSSDRQNTEAFF.

This clonotype occurred many times. This chain links TRBV24-1 with TRBJ1-5; D is perhaps TRBD1 (6 bases). The ends were cut back, 3 bases at V and 7 bases at J, with 12 bases in the middle. Per germline, CDR1 KGHDR and CDR2 SFDVKD. The CDR3 contains 14 residues. The CDR3 reads CATSDIQGDQPQHF. Here the CDR3 DNA reads TGTGCCACCAGTGATATACAGGGTGACCAGCCCCAGCATTTT.

This clonotype was seen a few times. V gene TRBV11-3 combines with J gene TRBJ1-1, with 10 bases matching TRBD1. The CDR3 is made up of 15 amino acids. Looked up from germline, CDR1 is SGHNT and CDR2 is YENEEA. J lost 7 bases, V lost 5 bases, and 10 bases had no gene match. The CDR3 DNA follows: TGTGCCAGCAGCAGGGGGGGACAGGGGAGGAATGAAGCTTTCTTT. Residues: CASSRGGQGRNEAFF.

This clonotype appeared a few times. This chain links TRBV2 with TRBJ2-5; 7 nucleotides line up with TRBD2. V dropped 3 bases and J dropped 2; count of bases not matched to a gene: 6. The CDR3 covers 15 residues. Germline CDR1 and CDR2: SNHLY and FYNNEI. CDR3 DNA sequence: TGTGCCAGCAGTGACCAAGCGGGGTCTCAAGAGACCCAGTACTTC. Protein sequence: CASSDQAGSQETQYF.

The chain links TRBV5-1 to TRBJ1-1; maybe TRBD1 (6 bases). Trimming stripped 1 base from V and 4 bases from J, with 17 bases between. The CDR3 contains 16 residues. Germline assignment: CDR1 SGHRS and CDR2 YFSETQ. The CDR3 bases are TGCGCCAGCAGCTTGACGGGGGGCGGAAGATCCACTGAAGCTTTCTTT. This codes for CASSLTGGGRSTEAFF.

On this clonotype itself: Possible read error: a much larger clone is one base away. This chain links TRBV28 with TRBJ1-1; unclear D gene. The length of the CDR3 is 15 residues. V gave up 3 bases and J gave up 1 base, with 12 bases separating them. CDR1 and CDR2 (germline): MDHEN, SYDVKM. The CDR3 reads CASSFPGMANTEAFF. The CDR3 nucleotides read TGTGCCAGCAGTTTTCCGGGGATGGCGAACACTGAAGCTTTCTTT.

The V gene is TRBV20-1, the J gene TRBJ1-1; TRBD1 is a possible D gene (5 bases). Germline V gene data show CDR1 as DFQATT and CDR2 as SNEGSKA (reference sequence). CDR3 length: 17 residues. Trimming cost V 0 bases and J 1 base, with 18 bases left between them. The CDR3 sequence: CSARDNFARETNTEAFF. The CDR3, as DNA: TGCAGTGCTAGAGATAATTTTGCCAGGGAGACGAACACTGAAGCTTTCTTT.

This chain connects TRBV12-3 or TRBV12-4 to TRBJ2-2, with TRBD2 matching over 10 bases. There are 15 residues in the CDR3. V gave up 8 bases and J gave up 4 bases; unmatched junction bases: 7. CDR3 sequence (DNA): TGTGCCAGCGGAGAGCGGGAGGGCCGCACCGGGGAGCTGTTTTTT. As protein: CASGEREGRTGELFF.